Listed below are T cell receptor beta chains from one sample, sequenced in a study of T-cell memory formation after mild COVID-19. Each CDR3 protein gets one entry after TCRdb re-called the 5' RACE reads with MiXCR. The table includes under 550,000 distinct CDR3 sequences, about 20% detected once. The specimen was PBMCs or a T cell subset sorted from them (not recorded which). The receptors were sampled from an adult woman who had mild COVID-19 (a few samples of this study predate the infection). Cell type and time point are not known. CDR3s include the opening cysteine and the closing phenylalanine or tryptophan. A D gene is named only where the DNA matches it firmly. Clone size is not always given. Where it is, it says once, few, many or a class for expanded clones.

D	V	size	J	CDR3	DNA
TRBD2	TRBV12-5	NA	TRBJ2-1	CASGLVLMGLAGPPSYNEQFF	TGTGCTAGTGGTTTGGTACTTATGGGGCTAGCGGGACCCCCCTCCTACAATGAGCAGTTCTTC
NA	TRBV7-9	NA	TRBJ1-4	CASSLALADSEKLFF	TGTGCCAGCAGCTTAGCCTTGGCAGACTCTGAAAAACTGTTTTTT
TRBD1	TRBV20-1	NA	TRBJ2-7	CSASDRGLNWDEQYF	TGCAGTGCTAGTGACAGGGGGCTCAATTGGGACGAGCAGTACTTC
TRBD1	TRBV5-1	NA	TRBJ2-3	CASTDGQGAADTQYF	TGCGCCAGCACCGATGGACAGGGGGCGGCAGATACGCAGTATTTT
TRBD1	TRBV14	few	TRBJ1-1	CASSRGQGQNTEAFF	TGTGCCAGCAGCCGTGGACAGGGACAGAACACTGAAGCTTTCTTT
NA	TRBV12-3/TRBV12-4	NA	TRBJ2-7	CASSFGPANEQYF	TGTGCCAGCAGTTTCGGGCCAGCAAACGAGCAGTACTTC
TRBD2	TRBV5-1	few	TRBJ2-1	CASRSGNPYYNEQFF	TGCGCCAGCAGGAGCGGGAACCCTTATTACAATGAGCAGTTCTTC
NA	TRBV12-3/TRBV12-4	many	TRBJ2-1	CASSLDRSYNEQFF	TGTGCCAGCAGCTTGGACAGATCCTACAATGAGCAGTTCTTC
NA	TRBV6-6	NA	TRBJ2-1	CASSQGAPLYNEQFF	TGTGCCAGCAGTCAAGGGGCCCCCCTTTACAATGAGCAGTTCTTC
NA	TRBV3-1	few	TRBJ2-2	CASSQESGRLTGELFF	TGTGCCAGCAGCCAAGAGAGCGGGCGGTTAACCGGGGAGCTGTTTTTT
NA	TRBV24-1	NA	TRBJ2-5	CATLTQETQYF	TGTGCCACCTTGACCCAAGAGACCCAGTACTTC
NA	TRBV7-9	NA	TRBJ2-7	CASSLAGLGTSEVEQYF	TGTGCCAGCAGCTTAGCCGGATTAGGGACAAGCGAGGTCGAGCAGTACTTC
NA	TRBV3-1	NA	TRBJ1-2	CASSQRTKFYGYTF	TGTGCCAGCAGCCAAAGGACCAAATTCTATGGCTACACCTTC
TRBD1	TRBV7-2	few	TRBJ1-2	CASSLGDRVAGYTF	TGTGCCAGCAGCTTAGGCGACAGGGTGGCTGGCTACACCTTC
TRBD2	TRBV3-1	NA	TRBJ2-7	CASSLAETAGLPYEQYF	TGTGCCAGCAGCCTAGCGGAAACAGCGGGACTACCCTACGAGCAGTACTTC
NA	TRBV7-3	NA	TRBJ2-1	CASSLNSRLASNEQFF	TGTGCCAGCAGCTTAAACTCGAGGCTAGCGAGCAATGAGCAGTTCTTC
NA	TRBV25-1	few	TRBJ2-7	CASSDLTQGYEQYF	TGTGCCAGCAGTGACTTGACACAGGGTTACGAGCAGTACTTC
TRBD2	TRBV7-6	few	TRBJ2-7	CASSLAGAASGEDEQYF	TGTGCCAGCAGCTTAGCTGGGGCGGCTAGCGGGGAGGACGAGCAGTACTTC